This TCR beta chain came from a study of OX40 agonist ivuxolimab in advanced cancers. Study overall: Patients were dosed intravenously with ivuxolimab at 0.01 to 10 mg/kg every 2 weeks. Over 30% of patients had received prior checkpoint inhibitor therapy. Patients achieving partial responses numbered three: one hepatocellular carcinoma case and two cutaneous melanoma cases.

As regards this clone: Its antigen is as yet unknown.

Broader study findings: CD4+ and CD8+ T cells in blood underwent clonal expansion by week 6 at 0.1 to 3.0 mg/kg.

TCRdb's table, derived via immunoSEQ multiplex PCR, lists solely in-frame clones and lacks some. The repertoire holds under 65,000 clones, 85% to 95% seen once, with roughly 0.45% in the top ten. V lost 3 bases and J lost 2; bases outside the gene matches: 2. The CDR3 length is 14 residues. Germline V gives CDR1 SGHNT, CDR2 YENEEA. The receptor was derived from an adult with an advanced solid tumor such as melanoma, head and neck, liver or kidney cancer. The sample in question was CD4+ or CD8+ T cells sorted from blood, obtained in a trial of the OX40 agonist ivuxolimab. The V and J genes are TRBV11-3 and TRBJ2-3; 7 bases match TRBD2. The CDR3 DNA reads TGTGCCAGCAGCTTCGGGACTAACACAGATACGCAGTATTTT. It encodes CASSFGTNTDTQYF. Based on the CDR3 plus reference TRBV11-3 and TRBJ2-3, the full variable domain is EAGVVQSPRYKIIEKKQPVAFWCNPISGHNTLYWYLQNLGQGPELLIRYENEEAVDDSQLPKDRFSAERLKGVDSTLKIQPAELGDSAVYLCASSFGTNTDTQYFGPGTRLTVL.